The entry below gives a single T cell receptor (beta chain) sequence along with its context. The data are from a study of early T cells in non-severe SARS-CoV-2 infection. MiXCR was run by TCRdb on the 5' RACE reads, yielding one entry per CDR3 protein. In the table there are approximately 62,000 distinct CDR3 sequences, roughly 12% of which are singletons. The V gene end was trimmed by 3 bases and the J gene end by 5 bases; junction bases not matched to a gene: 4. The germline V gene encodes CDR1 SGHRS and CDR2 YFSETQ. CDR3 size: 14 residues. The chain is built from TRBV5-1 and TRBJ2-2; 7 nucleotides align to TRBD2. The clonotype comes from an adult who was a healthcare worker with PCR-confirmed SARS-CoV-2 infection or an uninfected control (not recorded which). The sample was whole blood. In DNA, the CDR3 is TGCGCCAGCAGCTCGACTAGCCGGACCGGGGAGCTGTTTTTT. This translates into CASSSTSRTGELFF. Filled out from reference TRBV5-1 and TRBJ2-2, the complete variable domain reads KAGVTQTPRYLIKTRGQQVTLSCSPISGHRSVSWYQQTPGQGLQFLFEYFSETQRNKGNFPGRFSGRQFSNSRSEMNVSTLELGDSALYLCASSSTSRTGELFFGEGSRLTVL.